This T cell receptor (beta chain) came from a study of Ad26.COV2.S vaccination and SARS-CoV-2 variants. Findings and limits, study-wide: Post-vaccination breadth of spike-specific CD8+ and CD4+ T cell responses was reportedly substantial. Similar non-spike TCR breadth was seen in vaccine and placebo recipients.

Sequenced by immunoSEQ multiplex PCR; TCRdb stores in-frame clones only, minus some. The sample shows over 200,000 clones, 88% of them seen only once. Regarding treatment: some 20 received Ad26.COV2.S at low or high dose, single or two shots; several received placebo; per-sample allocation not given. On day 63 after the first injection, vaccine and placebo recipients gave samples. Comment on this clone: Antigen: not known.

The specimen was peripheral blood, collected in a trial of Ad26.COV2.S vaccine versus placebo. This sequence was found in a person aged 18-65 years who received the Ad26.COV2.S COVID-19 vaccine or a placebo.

CDR3 coding DNA: TGTGCCAGCTCACCCGGTCCGAGGACCTCGGCTGGAAACACCATATATTTT. Protein sequence: CASSPGPRTSAGNTIYF. The rearrangement joins TRBV18 to TRBJ1-3; D not certain. Trimming shortened V by 3 bases and J by 2 bases, and 17 bases separated the two germline ends. Germline CDR1 is KGHSH and CDR2 is LQKENI. This CDR3 is built from 17 residues. Looking up the rest from reference TRBV18 and TRBJ1-3 gives the full variable domain: NAGVMQNPRHLVRRRGQEARLRCSPMKGHSHVYWYRQLPEEGLKFMVYLQKENIIDESGMPKERFSAEFPKEGPSILRIQQVVRGDSAAYFCASSPGPRTSAGNTIYFGEGSWLTVV.